This T cell receptor (beta chain) was obtained from a study of shared clonotypes between healthy human individuals. Across the study: Each donor's CD8 memory used one plate, CD8 naive two, each CD4 subset three.

V was cut by 3 bases and J by 6 bases, with 17 bases left in between. Per germline, CDR1 LNHDA and CDR2 SQIVND (reference sequence). CDR3 length: 15 amino acids. Overall study results and limits: Rarefaction gave evidence that sorted-subset sequencing remained incomplete despite large depth. Owing to a small donor count, the genetic and exposure-history diversity represented was limited.

Generated by immunoSEQ multiplex PCR, the TCRdb table keeps only in-frame clones and is missing some. Altogether about 2.3 million clones are present, approximately 93% being singletons, with the ten largest covering under 0.45%. Concerning this clone: Antigen unknown.

Sequenced material: naive CD4+ T cells from PBMCs. The sample's subset: CD45RA+ positively selected. The chain is built from TRBV19 and TRBJ1-1; a possible D gene is TRBD1 (6 bases). The source of this sequence is a man aged 18 to 29 in good health. Some clones in this sample may be carry-over from other donors' samples. The CDR3: CASSISRQGIPEAFF. The CDR3 bases are TGTGCCAGTAGTATCTCCCGGCAGGGGATTCCTGAAGCTTTCTTT.